This TCR beta chain was identified in a study of blood T cell repertoires in COVID-19. On the study more broadly: T cells, B-cell-depleted T cells, or PBMCs supplied cDNA or gDNA.

Here immunoSEQ multiplex PCR was the method, and the copy in TCRdb shows in-frame clones only, minus some. The data hold fewer than 75,000 clones, with roughly nine tenths observed a single time. The CDR3 extends over 15 amino acids. Germline V gene lookup returns CDR1 SGHVS and CDR2 FNYEAQ. Trimming took off 5 bases at V and 4 bases at J, with 16 bases between the two ends. V and J are TRBV7-6 and TRBJ2-3, with D maybe TRBD2 (6 bases). This clonotype was obtained from a man aged 50 to 60 with active COVID-19. Sequenced sample: peripheral blood. DNA of the CDR3: TGTGCCAGCAGCCCGGGCGGCGGGATAGCAGATACGCAGTATTTT. Protein sequence: CASSPGGGIADTQYF.